The sequence of this TCR beta chain was determined in a study of blood T cell repertoires in COVID-19 (dated by TCRdb to between 2020 and 2021). Study-level background: Samples from collaborators originated in the United States, Italy and Spain and spanned both the acute and convalescent phases of COVID-19. Where available, HLA class I and class II types were taken from metadata supplied by the sample provider and were not determined by assay-based typing. Nearly every sample came with metadata listing a de-identified subject ID, COVID-19 status, age in years and sex. The repertoires were released in a freely available public database intended as a resource for research on the immune response to SARS-CoV-2. The samples were drawn from the first 160 participants of the ongoing ImmuneRACE study and from more than 1,000 subjects provided by 6 global collaborators. The dataset comprised deeply sampled blood TCRbeta repertoires from subjects exposed to, actively infected with, or recovered from COVID-19. The material from the prospective study consisted of cDNA or gDNA derived from T cells, B-cell-depleted T cells, or PBMCs.

With respect to this clone: Its antigen remains unidentified. Qualities for individual bases were not recorded, and no much larger clone is one base off.

TCRbeta CDR3 regions were amplified from genomic DNA using the immunoSEQ Assay, a bias-controlled multiplex PCR. From the authors' description of their analysis: The number of nucleated cells in each sample was estimated from the amplification of reference gene primers within the assay. To quantify the absolute abundance of each unique TCRbeta CDR3 rearrangement, sequence reads were collapsed and filtered. For each sample, productive Simpson clonality was calculated by taking the square root of Simpson's diversity index across productive rearrangements. This is the immuneACCESS table as TCRdb keeps it, with only in-frame sequences that have V and J called. A part of the clones is gone; compared with another copy, unresolved V genes explain less than half, and the rest is unexplained. V and J calls and clone size follow that table, whereas D and trimming were derived from the DNA. The sample has some 90,000 clones on record, roughly 80% of them singletons. Of the sample, around a fifth falls within the top ten clones.

Collaborating institutions collected whole blood in K2EDTA tubes following their own protocols. Collaborator samples were shipped for TCRbeta analysis as frozen whole blood, isolated PBMCs, or DNA extracted from either sample type. Trimmed from V: 2 bases; trimmed from J: 4 bases; junction bases lacking a gene match: 3. From the germline V gene, CDR1 is MNHEY and CDR2 is SVGAGI. The CDR3, from cysteine to phenylalanine, totals 14 residues. The entry retains the CDR3 DNA only, 42 bases that are in frame from base 1. The study at large found these results: The quantity of clinical and demographic metadata differed by source and by participant and was supplied without curation.

In this chain, TRBV6-5 is recombined with TRBJ2-7; TRBD1 aligns with 9 central bases. Specimen: peripheral blood. The receptor was isolated from a human donor in a cohort sampled during active COVID-19. In nucleotides, the sequence is TGTGCCAGCAGTTACCGGGACAGGGTGTACGAGCAGTACTTC. Its protein is CASSYRDRVYEQYF.